This TCR beta chain stems from a study of T cells after yellow fever vaccination. Background on the study: Fractions containing few cells were prepared with SMART-Seq v4 Ultra Low Input.

CDR1 is MDHEN, CDR2 SYDVKM, per germline. V was cut by 6 bases and J by 5 bases, with 16 bases left in between. The CDR3 runs to 14 residues. This clonotype appeared many times. Its antigen is unidentified. For TCR, cDNA came from 5'RACE template switching, which added a universal primer site and UMIs. MiXCR was run by TCRdb on the 5' RACE reads, yielding one entry per CDR3 protein. The table has about 69,000 distinct CDR3 sequences, 5% to 6.5% seen once; the top ten hold around 2.1%. Study-level findings and limits: Clones from primary vaccination mostly reappeared after the booster (around 97% CD4, over 85% CD8). Some clonotypes were seen in both the CD4 and the CD8 compartments. These made up a small share and likely arose from convergent recombination.

The material sequenced was CD4+ T cells sorted from PBMCs, taken roughly 15 days after the first yellow fever vaccination. This receptor was taken from a man younger than 30 who received the YFV17D yellow fever vaccine. V gene TRBV28 combines with J gene TRBJ2-5, with D tentatively TRBD1 (6 bases). CDR3 residues: CASRGRGRWETQYF. DNA of the CDR3: TGTGCCAGCAGGGGAAGGGGGAGATGGGAGACCCAGTACTTC.